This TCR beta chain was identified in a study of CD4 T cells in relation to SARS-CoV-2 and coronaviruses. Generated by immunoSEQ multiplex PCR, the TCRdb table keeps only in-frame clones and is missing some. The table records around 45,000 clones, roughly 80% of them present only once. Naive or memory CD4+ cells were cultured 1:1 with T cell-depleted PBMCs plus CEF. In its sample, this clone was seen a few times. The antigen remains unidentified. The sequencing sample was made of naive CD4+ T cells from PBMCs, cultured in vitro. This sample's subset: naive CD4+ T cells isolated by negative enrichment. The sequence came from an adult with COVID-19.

CDR3 coding DNA: TGTGCCAGCAGCACCACCTTAGCGGGAGGGCCCGCCGGGGAGCTGTTTTTT. This sequence encodes CASSTTLAGGPAGELFF. This chain links TRBV7-6 with TRBJ2-2, with 11 bases fitting TRBD2. CDR1 is SGHVS, CDR2 FNYEAQ, per germline. The CDR3 covers 17 residues. V trimming: 5 bases; J trimming: 6 bases; junction bases outside the gene matches: 11.